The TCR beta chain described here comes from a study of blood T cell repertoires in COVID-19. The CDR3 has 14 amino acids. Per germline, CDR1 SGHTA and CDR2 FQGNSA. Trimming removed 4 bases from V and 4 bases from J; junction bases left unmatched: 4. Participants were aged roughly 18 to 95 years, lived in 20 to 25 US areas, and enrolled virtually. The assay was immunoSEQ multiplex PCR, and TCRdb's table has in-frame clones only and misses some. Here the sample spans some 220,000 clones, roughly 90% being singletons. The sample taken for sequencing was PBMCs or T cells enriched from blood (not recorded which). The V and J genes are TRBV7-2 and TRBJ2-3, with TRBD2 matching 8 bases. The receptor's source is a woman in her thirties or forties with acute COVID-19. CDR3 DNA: TGTGCCAGCAGCTGGACTAGCCCCCCAGATACGCAGTATTTT. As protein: CASSWTSPPDTQYF.